This TCR beta chain was recorded in a study of T cell responses to AZD1222 COVID-19 vaccine. Findings of the study overall: CD4 TCRs associated with vaccination spanned spike, dominating at 160-218 and 743-854. Without day 14 samples, only post-peak T cell repertoires were studied.

Using immunoSEQ multiplex PCR, the repertoire was profiled, and TCRdb retains in-frame clones only, with some absent. The profile covers some 100,000 clones, with roughly 93% appearing a single time and 22% taken by the ten largest. As regards this clone: The antigen remains unidentified.

The V gene's germline CDR1 is SGHRS and CDR2 YFSETQ. Trimming stripped 2 bases from V and 9 bases from J, with 11 bases between. The CDR3 contains 12 residues. The material sequenced was peripheral blood, taken on day 0 of AZD1222 vaccination. This TCR derives from an adult in good health. The V call is TRBV5-1, the J call TRBJ2-5; D remains ambiguous. The CDR3 nucleotides read TGCGCCAGCAGCTTCTTGGAGTCGGCCCAGTACTTC. This codes for CASSFLESAQYF.